The sequence of this T cell receptor (beta chain) was determined in a study of yellow fever vaccine responses in identical twins. This clonotype has a single count. Its target is not known. The CDR3 runs 15 residues. Deletions cut 4 bases from V and 0 bases from J, with 11 bases between. Germline V gene data show CDR1 as SGHAT and CDR2 as FQDESV (reference sequence). MiXCR, applied by TCRdb to the RT-PCR reads, yields one record per CDR3 protein. Here the sample spans roughly 6,600 distinct CDR3 sequences, 65% to 85% being singletons. General study points: The T cell response to vaccination in identical twins was reportedly partly convergent and partly personalized.

This receptor was taken from a woman aged 18-35 years who received the yellow fever vaccine. The chain uses TRBV11-1 and TRBJ2-3, with D perhaps TRBD2 (5 bases). The sequencing used T cells from blood (PBMCs), unsorted or a sorted subset (not recorded which), collected before or after yellow fever vaccination (not recorded which). The CDR3 DNA sequence: TGTGCCAGCAGCTCGGGGATAACTAGCACAGATACGCAGTATTTT. Translated: CASSSGITSTDTQYF.